This T cell receptor beta chain was found in a study of T cell repertoires in cytomegalovirus infection (dated by TCRdb to about 2019). Broadly, across the study: Recently identified HLA-C-restricted CMV epitopes, whose presentation resists viral immunomodulation, were targeted by peptide stimulations together with well-studied HLA-B-restricted epitopes. Donor HLA type was relevant to the analysis, as public TCR beta signatures indicated carriage of CMV infection together with the matching HLA type. What the research found in general, with its limitations: In both this cohort and an independent cohort of 300 to 450 donors, the cumulative frequency of public TCR beta family members distinguished carriers of CMV infection plus the relevant HLA type. The ex vivo response was dominated by HLA-C-restricted CMV-specific TCR beta clonotypes, and the single most frequent clonotype in two of eight donors was supplied by these HLA-C-restricted clonotypes.

From its cysteine to its phenylalanine, the CDR3 spans 16 amino acids. This entry keeps only the CDR3 DNA: 48 bases, framed from base 1. The CDR1 and CDR2 encoded by the germline V gene are MNHNS and SASEGT. V and J are truncated by 2 bases and 0 bases respectively, leaving an intervening sequence of 14 bases. Details on this clonotype: Its antigen target is currently unknown. No much larger clone exists at a distance of one base, and base qualities are not known.

Per the publication, the treatment or condition label means: in vitro stimulation with specific CMV peptide epitopes to enrich CMV-specific T cells. The sequencing machine was an Illumina HiSeq 1500. TCRdb reran the public reads through fastp at Q25 and MiXCR, keeping productive beta chains. When rows share a CDR3 protein, they turn into one entry using the most common DNA and genes. Present in this sample are roughly 990,000 distinct CDR3 sequences, about 33% of which were seen just once. Roughly 13% of the sample belongs to the ten largest clones. The sequenced sample was cultured CD8+ T cells from PBMCs, obtained from culture after CMV antigen stimulation. This clonotype was obtained from a human donor in good health (CMV status not recorded). Some clones in this sample may be carry-over from other donors' samples. The chain is encoded by TRBV6-1 joined to TRBJ2-7; no D gene can be assigned with confidence. The CDR3 loop reads CASSESTREYSYEQYF. The DNA reads TGTGCCAGCAGTGAATCGACCAGAGAGTACTCCTACGAGCAGTACTTC.